The 18 T cell receptor beta chains reported below all come from one sample, sequenced in a study of blood T cell repertoires in COVID-19. Sequenced by immunoSEQ multiplex PCR; TCRdb stores in-frame clones only, minus some. This sample has 150,000 to 200,000 clones, with roughly nine tenths found just once. The sample consisted of peripheral blood. Every receptor here comes from a man aged 40-49 years with acute or convalescent COVID-19.

The chain carries TRBV27 and TRBJ2-1; the match to TRBD2 covers 11 bases. Losses at the gene ends were 2 bases for V and 4 bases for J; bases not matched to a gene: 4. The CDR3 has 16 residues. Germline V gives CDR1 MNHEY, CDR2 SMNVEV (reference sequence). The CDR3 DNA sequence: TGTGCCAGCAGTTTACCTAGCGGGGGGTTGTACAATGAGCAGTTCTTC. This gives the protein CASSLPSGGLYNEQFF.

This chain links TRBV3-1 (or the pseudogene TRBV3-2) with TRBJ2-1, with 9 positions matching TRBD2. Germline loops: CDR1 LGHDT, CDR2 YNNKEL (reference sequence). This CDR3 spans 13 amino acids. Trimming at V came to 2 bases and at J to 8 bases, leaving 1 base not matched to a gene. The CDR3: CASSQLAGHEQFF. As DNA, the CDR3 is TGTGCCAGCAGCCAACTAGCGGGGCATGAGCAGTTCTTC.

This chain joins TRBV27 and TRBJ1-5; TRBD1 matches at 9 bases. This CDR3 is 17 amino acids long. Germline loops: CDR1 MNHEY, CDR2 SMNVEV (reference sequence). Germline trimming cut 5 bases from V and 7 bases from J; bases unmatched to any gene: 15. The CDR3 is CASSPGTGPTSGQPQHF. The CDR3 DNA reads TGTGCCAGCAGTCCGGGGACAGGGCCTACTTCAGGCCAGCCCCAGCATTTT.

CDR3 sequence: CASSLVKGFQGSPLHF. In DNA, the CDR3 is TGTGCCAGCAGCTTGGTCAAGGGTTTCCAGGGTTCACCCCTCCACTTT. The rearrangement links TRBV5-4 to TRBJ1-6, with D possibly being TRBD1 (5 bases). V lost 0 bases and J lost 9, with 16 bases in between. This CDR3 spans 16 amino acids. In germline, CDR1 is SGHNT, CDR2 YYREEE (reference sequence).

The chain links TRBV24-1 to TRBJ2-7, with 8 positions matching TRBD2. Germline lookup yields CDR1 KGHDR and CDR2 SFDVKD. The CDR3 is made up of 11 amino acids. V lost 9 bases and J lost 6; bases outside the gene matches: 3. The CDR3 reads CATSRGGEQYF. The CDR3 nucleotides read TGTGCCACCTCTCGGGGGGGCGAGCAGTACTTC.

V is TRBV2 and J is TRBJ1-5, with D perhaps TRBD1 (5 bases). Germline CDR1 SNHLY, CDR2 FYNNEI. The CDR3 contains 14 residues. Trimming cost V 3 bases and J 5 bases, with 11 bases left between them. The CDR3 DNA sequence: TGTGCCAGCAGTGAGGCAATAGGGGATCAGCCCCAGCATTTT. Its protein is CASSEAIGDQPQHF.

This clone was seen only once. The rearrangement uses TRBV4-2 and TRBJ2-5; D perhaps matches TRBD2 (6 bases). CDR3 length: 13 residues. Germline lookup yields CDR1 LGHNA and CDR2 YNFKEQ. V shed 4 bases and J shed 5 bases, with 11 bases lying between them. DNA for the CDR3: TGTGCCAGCAGCCGGACTACCCGGGAGACCCAGTACTTC. Translation: CASSRTTRETQYF.

This chain links TRBV6-5 with TRBJ2-5; 9 bases align to TRBD2. Per the germline V gene, CDR1 is MNHEY and CDR2 is SVGAGI. The V segment lost 3 bases and the J segment 2 bases; nucleotides outside the gene matches: 1. The CDR3 has 14 amino acids. CDR3 DNA sequence: TGTGCCAGCAGTTATCTAGCGGGGCAAGAGACCCAGTACTTC. Amino acids: CASSYLAGQETQYF.

The chain links TRBV10-3 to TRBJ1-4; a weak D match, TRBD1 (5 bases). CDR1 and CDR2 from the germline V gene are ENHRY and SYGVKD. This CDR3 has 13 residues. Trimming stripped 9 bases from V and 0 bases from J, with 8 bases between. CDR3 in amino acids: CAIGGTTNEKLFF. The DNA for the CDR3 is TGTGCCATTGGGGGGACAACTAATGAAAAACTGTTTTTT.

The sample holds a few counts of this clone. The chain is built from TRBV6-4 and TRBJ1-5, with 8 bases fitting TRBD1. The CDR3 is 16 amino acids. Looked up from germline, CDR1 is MRHNA and CDR2 is SNTAGT. V trimming: 0 bases; J trimming: 2 bases; junction bases outside the gene matches: 3. DNA of the CDR3: TGTGCCAGCAGTGACTCCAGGGGGCCTGGCAATCAGCCCCAGCATTTT. Protein product: CASSDSRGPGNQPQHF.

The chain links TRBV3-1 (or the pseudogene TRBV3-2) to TRBJ1-3, with unresolved D. CDR3 size: 17 residues. V was trimmed by 1 base and J by 2 bases, leaving 15 bases between them. Germline-derived CDR1 and CDR2 are LGHDT and YNNKEL (reference sequence). This chain's CDR3 is CASSQGVGGPPGNTIYF. CDR3 nucleotides: TGTGCCAGCAGCCAAGGGGTAGGAGGGCCACCTGGAAACACCATATATTTT.

This chain links TRBV11-2 with TRBJ1-3; no clear D gene. The CDR3 contains 14 residues. Germline CDR1 is SGHAT and CDR2 is FQNNGV. V was pared by 5 bases and J by 0 bases, with 8 bases between. CDR3 sequence (DNA): TGTGCCAGCAGCGTGACATTCTCTGGAAACACCATATATTTT. Translating it yields CASSVTFSGNTIYF.

V is TRBV7-6 and J is TRBJ2-2; a weak D match, TRBD1 (6 bases). This CDR3 is built from 15 residues. V was pared by 5 bases and J by 9 bases, with 19 bases between. Germline CDR1 reads SGHVS; CDR2 reads FNYEAQ. The CDR3 loop is CASSPGTVGARELFF. The CDR3, as DNA: TGTGCCAGCAGCCCCGGGACGGTGGGGGCCCGGGAGCTGTTTTTT.

The V and J genes are TRBV27 and TRBJ1-1; D is unclear. Germline V CDR1 and CDR2: MNHEY, SMNVEV (reference sequence). Deletions cut 2 bases from V and 0 bases from J, with 10 bases between. The CDR3 contains 15 residues. The CDR3 loop is CASSLAATMNTEAFF. CDR3 sequence (DNA): TGTGCCAGCAGTTTAGCGGCTACTATGAACACTGAAGCTTTCTTT.

The chain combines TRBV20-1 with TRBJ1-3; D not certain. CDR1 and CDR2 from the germline V gene are DFQATT and SNEGSKA (reference sequence). This CDR3 region has 11 residues. Trimming shortened V by 3 bases and J by 5 bases, and 5 bases separated the two germline ends. CDR3 protein: CSARERNTIYF. In DNA form, the CDR3 reads TGCAGTGCTAGGGAGAGAAACACCATATATTTT.

This chain joins TRBV9 and TRBJ1-3, with 8 bases aligning to TRBD1. This CDR3 region has 15 residues. Germline V gene data show CDR1 as SGDLS and CDR2 as YYNGEE. V lost 3 bases and J lost 2; bases outside the gene matches: 4. CDR3 in amino acids: CASSGGQGAGNTIYF. The CDR3 DNA sequence: TGTGCCAGCAGCGGTGGACAGGGTGCTGGAAACACCATATATTTT.

The V call is TRBV7-2, the J call TRBJ2-7; 10 nucleotides line up with TRBD1. V lost 2 bases and J lost 4; bases outside the gene matches: 5. This CDR3 has 15 residues. Germline values: CDR1 SGHTA, CDR2 FQGNSA. The CDR3 loop reads CASSLTGQGFYEQYF. CDR3 nucleotides: TGTGCCAGCAGCTTAACGGGACAGGGGTTTTACGAGCAGTACTTC. The entire variable domain, with the rest obtained from reference TRBV7-2 and TRBJ2-7, is as follows: GAGVSQSPSNKVTEKGKDVELRCDPISGHTALYWYRQSLGQGLEFLIYFQGNSAPDKSGLPSDRFSAERTGGSVSTLTIQRTQQEDSAVYLCASSLTGQGFYEQYFGPGTRLTVT.

The V and J genes are TRBV7-6 and TRBJ2-5; TRBD1 aligns across 9 bases. The germline CDR1 and CDR2 sequences are SGHVS and FNYEAQ. The CDR3 runs to 14 residues. Trimming took 8 bases from V and 5 from J; bases not matched to a gene: 9. CDR3 sequence: CASGGGQGWETQYF. The CDR3 DNA reads TGTGCCAGCGGAGGAGGACAGGGGTGGGAGACCCAGTACTTC.